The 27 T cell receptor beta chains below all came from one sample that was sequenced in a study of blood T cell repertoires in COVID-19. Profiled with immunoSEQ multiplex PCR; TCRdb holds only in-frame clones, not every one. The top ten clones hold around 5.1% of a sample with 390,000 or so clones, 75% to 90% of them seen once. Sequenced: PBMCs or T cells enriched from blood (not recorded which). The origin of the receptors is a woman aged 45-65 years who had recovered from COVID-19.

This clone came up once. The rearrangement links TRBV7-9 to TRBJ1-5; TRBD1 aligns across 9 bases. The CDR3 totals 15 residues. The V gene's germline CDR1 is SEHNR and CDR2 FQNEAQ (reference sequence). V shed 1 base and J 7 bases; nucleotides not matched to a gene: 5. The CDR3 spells CASSLGDRVGQPQHF. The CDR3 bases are TGTGCCAGCAGCTTAGGGGACAGGGTCGGGCAGCCCCAGCATTTT.

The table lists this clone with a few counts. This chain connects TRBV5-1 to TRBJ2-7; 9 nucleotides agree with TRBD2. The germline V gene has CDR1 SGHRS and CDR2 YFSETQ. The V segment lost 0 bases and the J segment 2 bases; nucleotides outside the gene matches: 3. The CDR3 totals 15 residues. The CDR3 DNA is TGCGCCAGCAGCTTGGGTAGCGGGAGCACCTACGAGCAGTACTTC. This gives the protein CASSLGSGSTYEQYF.

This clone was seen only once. CDR3 sequence reads: CASSQVRGFYEQYF. The CDR3 DNA follows: TGTGCCAGCAGCCAAGTTCGGGGGTTCTACGAGCAGTACTTC. This rearrangement joins TRBV14 to TRBJ2-7; possibly TRBD2 for D (6 bases). V was pared by 1 base and J by 3 bases, with 10 bases between. CDR3 length: 14 amino acids. Looked up from germline, CDR1 is SGHDN and CDR2 is FVKESK.

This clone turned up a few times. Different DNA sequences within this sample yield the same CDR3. The CDR3 DNA reads TGTGCCACCAGTGCCACGGACAGGGGTGACAATCAGCCCCAGCATTTT. It specifies CATSATDRGDNQPQHF. V is TRBV24-1 and J is TRBJ1-5; 9 bases line up with TRBD1. J was trimmed by 3 bases and V by 5 bases; bases with no gene match: 7. Germline V gene data show CDR1 as KGHDR and CDR2 as SFDVKD. This CDR3 spans 16 amino acids.

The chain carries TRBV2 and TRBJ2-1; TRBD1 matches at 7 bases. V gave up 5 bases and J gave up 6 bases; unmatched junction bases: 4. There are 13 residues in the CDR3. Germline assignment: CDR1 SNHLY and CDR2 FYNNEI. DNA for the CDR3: TGTGCCAGCAGTACAGGGGATCTCAATGAGCAGTTCTTC. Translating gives CASSTGDLNEQFF.

The CDR3 bases are TGTGCCAGTACAAGGACAGGGGGTTGGACTGAAGCTTTCTTT. Translated, it gives CASTRTGGWTEAFF. The chain is built from TRBV19 and TRBJ1-1; the match to TRBD1 covers 10 bases. This CDR3 contains 14 residues. J was trimmed by 5 bases and V by 7 bases; bases with no gene match: 7. Germline V lookup: CDR1 LNHDA, CDR2 SQIVND (reference sequence).

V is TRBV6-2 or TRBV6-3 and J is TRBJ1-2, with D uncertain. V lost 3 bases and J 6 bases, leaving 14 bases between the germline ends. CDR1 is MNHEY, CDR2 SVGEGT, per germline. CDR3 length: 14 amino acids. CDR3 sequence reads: CASSYRGSVHGYTF. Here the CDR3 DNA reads TGTGCCAGCAGTTATAGAGGTTCGGTGCATGGCTACACCTTC.

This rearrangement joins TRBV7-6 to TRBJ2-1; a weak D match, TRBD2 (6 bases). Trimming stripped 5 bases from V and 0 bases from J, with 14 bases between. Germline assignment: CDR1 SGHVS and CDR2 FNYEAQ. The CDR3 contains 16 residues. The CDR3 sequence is CASSPLAHLSYNEQFF. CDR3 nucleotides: TGTGCCAGCAGCCCGCTAGCGCACCTCTCCTACAATGAGCAGTTCTTC.

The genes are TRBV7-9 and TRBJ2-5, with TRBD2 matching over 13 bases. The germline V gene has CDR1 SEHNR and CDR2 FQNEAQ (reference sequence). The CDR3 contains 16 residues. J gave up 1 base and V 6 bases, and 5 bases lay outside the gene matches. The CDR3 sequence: CASRTSGRAGQETQYF. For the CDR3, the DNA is TGTGCCAGCAGAACTAGCGGGAGGGCTGGCCAAGAGACCCAGTACTTC.

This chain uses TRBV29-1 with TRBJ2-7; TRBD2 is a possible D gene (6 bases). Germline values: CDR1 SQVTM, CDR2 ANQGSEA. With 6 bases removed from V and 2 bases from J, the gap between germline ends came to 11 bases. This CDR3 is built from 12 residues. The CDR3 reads CSVVDYPYEQYF. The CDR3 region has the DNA TGCAGCGTAGTGGACTACCCCTACGAGCAGTACTTC.

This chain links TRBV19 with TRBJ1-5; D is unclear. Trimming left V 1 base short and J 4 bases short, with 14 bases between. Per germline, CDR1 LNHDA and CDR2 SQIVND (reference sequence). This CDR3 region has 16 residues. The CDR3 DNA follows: TGTGCCAGTAGTATAGTGGCCGGCGGAGGTAATCAGCCCCAGCATTTT. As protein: CASSIVAGGGNQPQHF.

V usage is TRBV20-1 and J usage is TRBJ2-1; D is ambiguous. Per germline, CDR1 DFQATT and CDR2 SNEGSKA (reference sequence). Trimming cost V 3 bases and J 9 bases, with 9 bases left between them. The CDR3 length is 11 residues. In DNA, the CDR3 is TGCAGTGCTAGCCCAATTAGTGAGCAGTTCTTC. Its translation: CSASPISEQFF.

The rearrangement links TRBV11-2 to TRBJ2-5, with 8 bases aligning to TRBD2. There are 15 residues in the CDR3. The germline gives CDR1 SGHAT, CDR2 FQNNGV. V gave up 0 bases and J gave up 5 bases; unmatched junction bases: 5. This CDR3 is CASSLDNGRGETQYF. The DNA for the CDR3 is TGTGCCAGCAGCTTAGACAACGGGAGGGGGGAGACCCAGTACTTC.

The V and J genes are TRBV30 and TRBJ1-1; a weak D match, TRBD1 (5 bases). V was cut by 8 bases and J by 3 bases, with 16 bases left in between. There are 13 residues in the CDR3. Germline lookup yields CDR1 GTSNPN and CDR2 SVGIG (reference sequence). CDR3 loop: CAHRTSGDTEAFF. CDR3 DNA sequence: TGTGCCCACCGGACATCTGGGGACACTGAAGCTTTCTTT.

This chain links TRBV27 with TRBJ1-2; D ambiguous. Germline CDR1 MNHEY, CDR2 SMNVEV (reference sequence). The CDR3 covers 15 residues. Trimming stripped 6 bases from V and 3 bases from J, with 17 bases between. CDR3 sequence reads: CASSPRPTRDYGYTF. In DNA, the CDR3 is TGTGCCAGCAGCCCCAGGCCGACCCGAGACTATGGCTACACCTTC.

The CDR3 sequence is CASSLGRVSGNTIYF. The CDR3, as DNA: TGCGCCAGCAGCTTGGGACGGGTTTCTGGAAACACCATATATTTT. The chain has TRBV5-1 and TRBJ1-3; D not certain. Trimming cost V 0 bases and J 1 base, with 8 bases left between them. From germline, CDR1 is SGHRS and CDR2 YFSETQ. The CDR3 covers 15 residues.

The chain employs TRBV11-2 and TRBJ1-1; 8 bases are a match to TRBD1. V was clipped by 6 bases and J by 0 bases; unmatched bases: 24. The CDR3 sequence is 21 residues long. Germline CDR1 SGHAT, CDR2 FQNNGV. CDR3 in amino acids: CASSYRGPGRGRGRMNTEAFF. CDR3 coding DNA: TGTGCCAGCAGTTACCGGGGTCCGGGCAGGGGGCGCGGGAGAATGAACACTGAAGCTTTCTTT.

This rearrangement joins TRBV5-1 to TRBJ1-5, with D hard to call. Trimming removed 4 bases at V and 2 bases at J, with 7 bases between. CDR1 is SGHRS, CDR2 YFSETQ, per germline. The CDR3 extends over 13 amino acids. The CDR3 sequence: CASSPVGNQPQHF. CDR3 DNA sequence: TGCGCCAGCAGCCCAGTCGGCAATCAGCCCCAGCATTTT.

The chain's CDR3 is CASALDYEQYF. The CDR3 bases are TGCGCCAGCGCACTAGATTACGAGCAGTACTTC. The chain uses TRBV5-1 and TRBJ2-7, with D perhaps matching TRBD2 (5 bases). With 7 bases removed from V and 4 bases from J, the gap between germline ends came to 9 bases. The CDR3 covers 11 residues. Germline V CDR1 and CDR2: SGHRS, YFSETQ.

The DNA of the CDR3 is TGTGCCAGCAGTGAAGCTGGAGGGGGACAGCTCAACACTGAAGCTTTCTTT. This gives the protein CASSEAGGGQLNTEAFF. This chain connects TRBV6-1 to TRBJ1-1, with 7 bases matching TRBD1. Germline trimming cut 0 bases from V and 2 bases from J; bases unmatched to any gene: 9. The CDR3 runs 17 residues. Germline CDR1 reads MNHNS; CDR2 reads SASEGT.

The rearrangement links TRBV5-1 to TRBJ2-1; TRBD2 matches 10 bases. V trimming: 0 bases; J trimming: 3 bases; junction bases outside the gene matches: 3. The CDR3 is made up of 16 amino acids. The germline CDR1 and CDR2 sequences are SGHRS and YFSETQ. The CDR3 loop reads CASSLEGLADYNEQFF. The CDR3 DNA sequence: TGCGCCAGCAGCTTGGAAGGACTAGCGGACTACAATGAGCAGTTCTTC.

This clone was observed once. CDR3 in DNA: TGTGCCAGCAGTTACTCGACAGCGGGAGGTGGCGAGCAGTACTTC. Residues: CASSYSTAGGGEQYF. V and J are TRBV6-5 and TRBJ2-7; 9 positions agree with TRBD2. V shed 0 bases and J 6 bases; nucleotides not matched to a gene: 6. Germline assignment: CDR1 MNHEY and CDR2 SVGAGI. There are 15 residues in the CDR3.

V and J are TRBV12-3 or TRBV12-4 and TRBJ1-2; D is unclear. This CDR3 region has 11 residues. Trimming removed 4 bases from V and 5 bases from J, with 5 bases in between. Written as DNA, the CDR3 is TGTGCCAGCAGTTCCAGATATGGCTACACCTTC. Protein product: CASSSRYGYTF.

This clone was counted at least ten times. The CDR3 DNA follows: TGTGCCTGGAGTGTATCCACGGGGACAGGGGGGGGCTACACCTTC. Amino acids: CAWSVSTGTGGGYTF. The chain links TRBV30 to TRBJ1-2; 11 positions agree with TRBD1. Germline V gene data show CDR1 as GTSNPN and CDR2 as SVGIG (reference sequence). J gave up 8 bases and V 0 bases, and 8 bases lay outside the gene matches. CDR3 length: 15 amino acids. Based on the CDR3 plus reference TRBV30 and TRBJ1-2, the full variable domain is SQTIHQWPATLVQPVGSPLSLECTVEGTSNPNLYWYRQAAGRGLQLLFYSVGIGQISSEVPQNLSASRPQDRQFILSSKKLLLSDSGFYLCAWSVSTGTGGGYTFGSGTRLTVV.

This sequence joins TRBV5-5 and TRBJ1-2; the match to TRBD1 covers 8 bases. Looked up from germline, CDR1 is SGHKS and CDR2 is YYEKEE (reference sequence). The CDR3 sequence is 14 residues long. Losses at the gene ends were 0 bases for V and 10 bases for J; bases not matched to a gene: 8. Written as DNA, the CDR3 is TGTGCCAGCAGCTTGGGACAGGGGACGATGTTCTACACCTTC. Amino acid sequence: CASSLGQGTMFYTF. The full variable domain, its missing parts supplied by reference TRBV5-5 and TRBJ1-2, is DAGVTQSPTHLIKTRGQQVTLRCSPISGHKSVSWYQQVLGQGPQFIFQYYEKEERGRGNFPDRFSARQFPNYSSELNVNALLLGDSALYLCASSLGQGTMFYTFGSGTRLTVV.

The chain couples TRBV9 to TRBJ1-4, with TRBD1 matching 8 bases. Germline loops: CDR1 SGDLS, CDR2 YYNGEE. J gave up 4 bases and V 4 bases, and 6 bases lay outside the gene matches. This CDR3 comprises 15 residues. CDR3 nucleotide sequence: TGTGCCAGCAGCTCCCTACAGGGGGGTAATGAAAAACTGTTTTTT. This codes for CASSSLQGGNEKLFF.

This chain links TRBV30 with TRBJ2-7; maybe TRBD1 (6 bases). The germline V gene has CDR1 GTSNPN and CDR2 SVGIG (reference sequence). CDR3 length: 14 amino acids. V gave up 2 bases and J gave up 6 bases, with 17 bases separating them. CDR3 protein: CAWSLQGSFGEQYF. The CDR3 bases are TGTGCCTGGAGTTTACAGGGCTCGTTCGGCGAGCAGTACTTC.